The next 20 T cell receptor beta chains were all read from a single sample in a study of blood T cell repertoires in COVID-19. Assay: immunoSEQ multiplex PCR; the TCRdb copy retains only in-frame clones and omits some. The table records about 140,000 clones, about 75% of them present only once. Specimen: PBMCs or T cells enriched from blood (not recorded which). The receptor set was obtained from a woman between 45 and 65 years old who had recovered from COVID-19.

This clone was found once. V gene TRBV5-4 combines with J gene TRBJ2-7; 9 bases line up with TRBD2. Trimming cost V 3 bases and J 4 bases; bases outside gene matches: 8. CDR3 length equals 15 residues. Germline CDR1 is SGHNT and CDR2 is YYREEE (reference sequence). CDR3 protein: CASSSRLADSYEQYF. DNA for the CDR3: TGTGCCAGCAGCTCGCGACTAGCGGACTCTTACGAGCAGTACTTC.

This CDR3 is CATSVGTSANEQFF. The CDR3 nucleotides read TGTGCCACCAGTGTCGGGACTAGCGCCAATGAGCAGTTCTTC. The chain is built from TRBV24-1 and TRBJ2-1; TRBD2 matches 10 bases. The CDR3 is 14 amino acids. The J segment lost 6 bases and the V segment lost 5 bases, leaving 3 bases of the junction unmatched. Germline CDR1 and CDR2: KGHDR and SFDVKD.

The J gene is TRBJ1-6, the V gene TRBV16; tentative D call: TRBD1 (6 bases). V was cut by 2 bases and J by 6 bases, with 11 bases left in between. The CDR3 has 15 amino acids. Looked up from germline, CDR1 is KGHSY and CDR2 is FQNENV. The CDR3 region is CASSQTDSLNSPLHF. The CDR3 region has the DNA TGTGCCAGCAGCCAAACGGACAGCCTTAATTCACCCCTCCACTTT. Using reference TRBV16 and TRBJ1-6 for the parts outside the CDR3, the full variable domain is GEEVAQTPKHLVRGEGQKAKLYCAPIKGHSYVFWYQQVLKNEFKFLISFQNENVFDETGMPKERFSAKCLPNSPCSLEIQATKLEDSAVYFCASSQTDSLNSPLHFGNGTRLTVT.

J is TRBJ1-5 and V is TRBV19; D is possibly TRBD1 (6 bases). Trimming stripped 6 bases from V and 4 bases from J, with 22 bases between. Germline V CDR1 and CDR2: LNHDA, SQIVND (reference sequence). The CDR3 runs 17 residues. The DNA for the CDR3 is TGTGCCAGTAGGGCTGACAGGAAGTATTCTAGTAATCAGCCCCAGCATTTT. Translating gives CASRADRKYSSNQPQHF.

The V call is TRBV4-1, the J call TRBJ1-5; the D is unclear. V dropped 0 bases and J dropped 2 bases, with 8 bases sitting between them. The V gene's germline CDR1 is MGHRA and CDR2 YSYEKL. This CDR3 is built from 15 residues. CDR3: CASSQDGQGNQPQHF. The CDR3 DNA is TGCGCCAGCAGCCAAGATGGGCAGGGCAATCAGCCCCAGCATTTT.

This chain uses TRBV11-3 with TRBJ2-1, with 7 bases identical to TRBD2. This CDR3 is 16 amino acids long. Germline CDR1 SGHNT, CDR2 YENEEA. Trimming removed 0 bases from V and 8 bases from J; junction bases left unmatched: 10. DNA of the CDR3: TGTGCCAGCAGCTTAGATGGAAGGGAGGGCCGGGATGAGCAGTTCTTC. Its protein is CASSLDGREGRDEQFF.

The gene calls are TRBV19 and TRBJ2-5; tentatively, D is TRBD2 (5 bases). The germline gives CDR1 LNHDA, CDR2 SQIVND (reference sequence). The V and J ends lost 7 bases and 0 bases respectively, with 12 bases between them. This CDR3 spans 14 amino acids. This CDR3 reads CASTHTSNQETQYF. For the CDR3, the DNA is TGTGCCAGTACCCATACTAGTAACCAAGAGACCCAGTACTTC.

The V call is TRBV19, the J call TRBJ1-1, with TRBD1 matching over 7 bases. The junction had 7 bases not matched to a gene; V was cut back by 5 bases and J by 1 base. The CDR3 is 15 amino acids. The germline V gene encodes CDR1 LNHDA and CDR2 SQIVND (reference sequence). As DNA, the CDR3 is TGTGCCAGTAGTTCCCCGACAGGGAGGAACACTGAAGCTTTCTTT. This codes for CASSSPTGRNTEAFF.

V gene TRBV28 combines with J gene TRBJ1-5; 8 bases map to TRBD1. Germline loops: CDR1 MDHEN, CDR2 SYDVKM. V dropped 1 base and J dropped 5; count of bases not matched to a gene: 7. The CDR3 is made up of 16 amino acids. The CDR3 DNA reads as TGTGCCAGCAGTTTATATTCAGGGGGCGAGGATCAGCCCCAGCATTTT. It codes for CASSLYSGGEDQPQHF. Variable domain in full (rest from reference TRBV28 and TRBJ1-5): DVKVTQSSRYLVKRTGEKVFLECVQDMDHENMFWYRQDPGLGLRLIYFSYDVKMKEKGDIPEGYSVSREKKERFSLILESASTNQTSMYLCASSLYSGGEDQPQHFGDGTRLSIL.

The gene calls are TRBV7-9 and TRBJ2-5; D may be TRBD2 (6 bases). This CDR3 has 16 residues. Germline V CDR1 and CDR2: SEHNR, FQNEAQ (reference sequence). V lost 1 base to trimming and J lost 3 bases, with 15 bases between them. This CDR3 reads CASSLGVGGVEETQYF. The CDR3, as DNA: TGTGCCAGCAGCTTAGGTGTGGGCGGGGTTGAAGAGACCCAGTACTTC.

The V and J genes are TRBV28 and TRBJ2-7; D might be TRBD1 (5 bases). Germline CDR1 is MDHEN and CDR2 is SYDVKM. V shed 5 bases and J shed 1 base, with 9 bases lying between them. The CDR3 sequence is 13 residues long. Written as DNA, the CDR3 is TGTGCCAGCAGTCTAGACAGTTCCTACGAGCAGTACTTC. Translated: CASSLDSSYEQYF.

The chain is built from TRBV11-3 and TRBJ2-5, with 12 bases aligning to TRBD2. This CDR3 region has 14 residues. Trimming removed 5 bases from V and 5 bases from J; junction bases left unmatched: 3. From germline, CDR1 is SGHNT and CDR2 YENEEA. CDR3 sequence: CASSPGLAGETQYF. For the CDR3, the DNA is TGTGCCAGCAGCCCCGGACTAGCGGGGGAGACCCAGTACTTC. Filled out from reference TRBV11-3 and TRBJ2-5, the complete variable domain reads EAGVVQSPRYKIIEKKQPVAFWCNPISGHNTLYWYLQNLGQGPELLIRYENEEAVDDSQLPKDRFSAERLKGVDSTLKIQPAELGDSAVYLCASSPGLAGETQYFGPGTRLLVL.

The chain is built from TRBV28 and TRBJ1-5, with 10 nucleotides matching TRBD1. Unmatched junction bases numbered 7, after V lost 1 base and J lost 4 bases. The CDR3 contains 17 residues. The V gene's germline CDR1 is MDHEN and CDR2 SYDVKM. CDR3: CASSLYGTGVFNQPQHF. CDR3 coding DNA: TGTGCCAGCAGTTTATATGGGACAGGGGTGTTTAATCAGCCCCAGCATTTT.

The chain couples TRBV7-9 to TRBJ1-6, with 7 bases that match TRBD1. In germline, CDR1 is SEHNR, CDR2 FQNEAQ (reference sequence). V lost 4 bases to trimming and J lost 1 base; unmatched junction nucleotides: 7. The CDR3 sequence is 17 residues long. The CDR3 sequence: CASSYATGSSYNSPLHF. DNA for the CDR3: TGTGCCAGCAGCTACGCGACAGGGTCTTCCTATAATTCACCCCTCCACTTT.

This sequence joins TRBV7-2 and TRBJ2-1; D is unresolved. The CDR3 sequence is 12 residues long. The germline V gene encodes CDR1 SGHTA and CDR2 FQGNSA. V was shortened by 5 bases and J by 7 bases, with 9 bases between the two germline ends. The CDR3 region is CASSHINNEQFF. CDR3 DNA: TGTGCCAGCAGCCACATAAATAATGAGCAGTTCTTC.

This clone appeared a single time. This rearrangement joins TRBV11-1 to TRBJ2-3; 7 nucleotides match TRBD2. CDR1 is SGHAT and CDR2 is FQDESV in the germline V gene (reference sequence). With 1 base clipped from V and 6 bases from J, the junction kept 10 bases outside the gene matches. This CDR3 has 16 residues. CDR3 sequence: CASSLEGLAVQDTQYF. For the CDR3, the DNA is TGTGCCAGCAGCTTAGAGGGTCTAGCGGTTCAGGATACGCAGTATTTT.

V gene TRBV5-1 combines with J gene TRBJ1-1; 11 bases line up with TRBD1. This CDR3 region has 15 residues. V was clipped by 5 bases and J by 3 bases; unmatched bases: 6. CDR1 and CDR2 (germline): SGHRS, YFSETQ. The CDR3, as DNA: TGCGCCAGCAGTGCTGGGGACAGGGGGGACACTGAAGCTTTCTTT. As protein: CASSAGDRGDTEAFF.

The genes are TRBV27 and TRBJ1-1, with 7 nucleotides matching TRBD1. The V and J ends lost 2 bases and 4 bases, in that order; junction bases with no gene match: 4. Looked up from germline, CDR1 is MNHEY and CDR2 is SMNVEV (reference sequence). The length of the CDR3 is 14 residues. Written as DNA, the CDR3 is TGTGCCAGCAGTTTAATGACAGGGTCCACTGAAGCTTTCTTT. Residues: CASSLMTGSTEAFF.

The J gene is TRBJ1-1, the V gene TRBV5-1; TRBD1 aligns across 7 bases. After removal of 2 bases from V and 5 bases from J, the junction contained 6 bases not matched to a gene. Germline V CDR1 and CDR2: SGHRS, YFSETQ. The length of the CDR3 is 14 residues. The DNA for the CDR3 is TGCGCCAGCAGCTTTGACAGGGCGAGAACTGAAGCTTTCTTT. Translation gives CASSFDRARTEAFF.

The chain uses TRBV19 and TRBJ2-1; 7 bases agree with TRBD2. Trimming took 7 bases from V and 1 from J; bases not matched to a gene: 13. The CDR3 is 17 amino acids. Germline V gives CDR1 LNHDA, CDR2 SQIVND (reference sequence). Here the CDR3 reads CASKRRSSGVSYNEQFF. In DNA, the CDR3 is TGTGCCAGTAAACGTCGCTCTAGCGGTGTATCCTACAATGAGCAGTTCTTC.